These T cell receptor beta chains were read from a single sample in a study of T cells in Graves' hyperthyroidism and ophthalmopathy. TCRdb processed the multiplex PCR reads anew with MiXCR; each CDR3 protein has one entry. The data contain fewer than 350,000 distinct CDR3 sequences, about 13% of them singletons. Sequences were obtained from blood. The origin of the receptors is a woman in her 40s with Graves' hyperthyroidism. The CDR3 runs from the conserved cysteine through the conserved F or W. Each record gives: J gene, V gene, D gene, clone size, CDR3 DNA, CDR3 protein. The D gene is left open where the match is weak. Clone size is not always given. Where it is, it says once, few, many or a class for expanded clones.

j_gene: TRBJ2-1; v_gene: TRBV11-1; d_gene: -; abundance: few; CDR3nt: TGTGCCAGCAGCTTTTTGGTGGAAGAAGGGTCACATGAGCAGTTCTTC; CDR3aa: CASSFLVEEGSHEQFF
j_gene: TRBJ2-3; v_gene: TRBV11-2; d_gene: -; abundance: many; CDR3nt: TGTGCCAGCAGCTACGAGGGGAGGAGTACAGATACGCAGTATTTT; CDR3aa: CASSYEGRSTDTQYF
j_gene: TRBJ1-1; v_gene: TRBV27; d_gene: -; abundance: few; CDR3nt: TGTGCCAGCAGTCCAATTAGGGGCGGAAACACTGAAGCTTTCTTT; CDR3aa: CASSPIRGGNTEAFF
j_gene: TRBJ1-1; v_gene: TRBV15; d_gene: -; abundance: many; CDR3nt: TGTGCCACCAGCAGAGACCTCTTCTCCTGGACTCAGAACACTGAAGCTTTCTTT; CDR3aa: CATSRDLFSWTQNTEAFF
j_gene: TRBJ1-2; v_gene: TRBV9; d_gene: -; abundance: -; CDR3nt: TGTGCCAGCAGCGTAGGGAGGGGGGCCTATGGCTACACCTTC; CDR3aa: CASSVGRGAYGYTF
j_gene: TRBJ1-2; v_gene: TRBV19; d_gene: -; abundance: few; CDR3nt: TGTGCCAGTAGTATTTTTTCTGGCTACACCTTC; CDR3aa: CASSIFSGYTF
j_gene: TRBJ2-7; v_gene: TRBV5-1; d_gene: -; abundance: many; CDR3nt: TGCGCCAGCAGCTTGGCCAGGGGGGACGAGCAGTACTTC; CDR3aa: CASSLARGDEQYF
j_gene: TRBJ2-2; v_gene: TRBV20-1; d_gene: -; abundance: -; CDR3nt: TGCAGTGCTAGGGTCAGCGGGCGACACGGGGAGCTGTTTTTT; CDR3aa: CSARVSGRHGELFF
j_gene: TRBJ2-7; v_gene: TRBV27; d_gene: TRBD1; abundance: many; CDR3nt: TGTGCCAGCAGTCCCCTCTATTCGACAGGGGCCGAGCAGTACTTC; CDR3aa: CASSPLYSTGAEQYF
j_gene: TRBJ2-3; v_gene: TRBV24-1; d_gene: TRBD2; abundance: many; CDR3nt: TGTGCCACCAGTGATTTGAGGACTAGCGGGAGAGGAACAGATACGCAGTATTTT; CDR3aa: CATSDLRTSGRGTDTQYF
j_gene: TRBJ2-1; v_gene: TRBV15; d_gene: TRBD1; abundance: many; CDR3nt: TGTGCCACCAGCAACCCGACAGGGGGCTCCTACAATGAGCAGTTCTTC; CDR3aa: CATSNPTGGSYNEQFF
j_gene: TRBJ2-1; v_gene: TRBV11-2; d_gene: -; abundance: many; CDR3nt: TGTGCCAGCAGCTTAGCCGGGATTGTTAATGAGCAGTTCTTC; CDR3aa: CASSLAGIVNEQFF
j_gene: TRBJ2-7; v_gene: TRBV28; d_gene: TRBD2; abundance: -; CDR3nt: TGTGCCAGCAGTTTACCCGTAGCGGGAGGCGACGAGCAGTACTTC; CDR3aa: CASSLPVAGGDEQYF
j_gene: TRBJ2-1; v_gene: TRBV5-1; d_gene: TRBD2; abundance: many; CDR3nt: TGCGCCAGCAGCTTGGCCCTAGCGGGATACAATGAGCAGTTCTTC; CDR3aa: CASSLALAGYNEQFF
j_gene: TRBJ2-5; v_gene: TRBV2; d_gene: TRBD2; abundance: many; CDR3nt: TGTGCCAGCACTACTAGCGGCGTAAACCAAGAGACCCAGTACTTC; CDR3aa: CASTTSGVNQETQYF
j_gene: TRBJ2-5; v_gene: TRBV19; d_gene: -; abundance: -; CDR3nt: TGTGCCAGTAGTAAGGCTAGTACCTTCCAAGAGACCCAGTACTTC; CDR3aa: CASSKASTFQETQYF
j_gene: TRBJ2-5; v_gene: TRBV7-2; d_gene: -; abundance: many; CDR3nt: TGTGCCAGCAGCTCGGAACTGACAACCCAAGAGACCCAGTACTTC; CDR3aa: CASSSELTTQETQYF
j_gene: TRBJ1-1; v_gene: TRBV12-3/TRBV12-4; d_gene: -; abundance: many; CDR3nt: TGTGCCAGCAGCTATCGGGGTAGGAACACTGAAGCTTTCTTT; CDR3aa: CASSYRGRNTEAFF
j_gene: TRBJ2-5; v_gene: TRBV7-2; d_gene: TRBD2; abundance: many; CDR3nt: TGTGCCAGCAGCCCAGGGACTAGCGGGAATACGGAGACCCAGTACTTC; CDR3aa: CASSPGTSGNTETQYF
j_gene: TRBJ2-5; v_gene: TRBV2; d_gene: -; abundance: many; CDR3nt: TGTGCCAGCAGTGAGAACACCTACCAAGAGACCCAGTACTTC; CDR3aa: CASSENTYQETQYF
j_gene: TRBJ2-5; v_gene: TRBV20-1; d_gene: TRBD1; abundance: many; CDR3nt: TGCAGTGCCCGGACAGGGAAGACCCAGTACTTC; CDR3aa: CSARTGKTQYF
j_gene: TRBJ2-5; v_gene: TRBV3-1; d_gene: -; abundance: many; CDR3nt: TGTGCCAGCAGCCAAGGAGGAGGCGGAGAGACCCAGTACTTC; CDR3aa: CASSQGGGGETQYF
j_gene: TRBJ2-1; v_gene: TRBV20-1; d_gene: TRBD2; abundance: once; CDR3nt: TGCAGTGCTAGACCTAGCGGGAGGAATGAGCAGTTCTTC; CDR3aa: CSARPSGRNEQFF
j_gene: TRBJ2-7; v_gene: TRBV13; d_gene: -; abundance: few; CDR3nt: TGTGCCAGCACACGAGTGGGGGCCTACGAGCAGTACTTC; CDR3aa: CASTRVGAYEQYF
j_gene: TRBJ1-5; v_gene: TRBV2; d_gene: -; abundance: many; CDR3nt: TGTGCCAGCAGTGAACCCAATCAGCCCCAGCATTTT; CDR3aa: CASSEPNQPQHF
j_gene: TRBJ2-5; v_gene: TRBV5-6; d_gene: -; abundance: many; CDR3nt: TGTGCCAGCAGCTTGGGGGGAGAAGAGACCCAGTACTTC; CDR3aa: CASSLGGEETQYF
j_gene: TRBJ1-4; v_gene: TRBV7-9; d_gene: -; abundance: -; CDR3nt: TGTGCCAGCAGCTTCCTCGGCGAGGGCGCTAATGAAAAACTGTTTTTT; CDR3aa: CASSFLGEGANEKLFF
j_gene: TRBJ2-7; v_gene: TRBV28; d_gene: -; abundance: many; CDR3nt: TGTGCCAGCAGTGCGACAGGGACTCAGGTTCACCCCGAGCAGTACTTC; CDR3aa: CASSATGTQVHPEQYF
j_gene: TRBJ2-3; v_gene: TRBV6-1; d_gene: TRBD2; abundance: -; CDR3nt: TGTGCCAGCACTAGGACTAGCGGGATATCAGATACGCAGTATTTT; CDR3aa: CASTRTSGISDTQYF
j_gene: TRBJ1-1; v_gene: TRBV20-1; d_gene: TRBD1; abundance: many; CDR3nt: TGCAGTGGGACGGGACAGTTGACTGAAGCTTTCTTT; CDR3aa: CSGTGQLTEAFF
j_gene: TRBJ1-1; v_gene: TRBV18; d_gene: TRBD1; abundance: once; CDR3nt: TGTGCCAGCTCACCAGGGACAGACTCTGAAGCTTTCTTT; CDR3aa: CASSPGTDSEAFF
j_gene: TRBJ1-2; v_gene: TRBV7-8; d_gene: -; abundance: -; CDR3nt: TGTGCCAGCAGCTTAGACGGTTCCTATGTCTACACCTTC; CDR3aa: CASSLDGSYVYTF
j_gene: TRBJ2-1; v_gene: TRBV7-8; d_gene: TRBD2; abundance: once; CDR3nt: TGTGCCAGCAGCTTAGAGAGCGGGAGAAACCATGAGCAGTTCTTC; CDR3aa: CASSLESGRNHEQFF
j_gene: TRBJ1-6; v_gene: TRBV11-2; d_gene: -; abundance: many; CDR3nt: TGTGCCAGCAGCTTAGATCCCCGCCAGAGACTAAATTCACCCCTCCACTTT; CDR3aa: CASSLDPRQRLNSPLHF
j_gene: TRBJ1-2; v_gene: TRBV24-1; d_gene: -; abundance: many; CDR3nt: TGTGCCACCAGTGATTTCCCCCGGGGAAATGGCTACACCTTC; CDR3aa: CATSDFPRGNGYTF
j_gene: TRBJ2-7; v_gene: TRBV20-1; d_gene: TRBD2; abundance: many; CDR3nt: TGCAGTGCTGTGACCACTAGCGGGAGTTTGAGTGAGCAGTACTTC; CDR3aa: CSAVTTSGSLSEQYF
j_gene: TRBJ2-3; v_gene: TRBV7-8; d_gene: -; abundance: many; CDR3nt: TGTGCCAGCAGTTTACTTCCCCCTAGCCGCTCTAGCACAGATACGCAGTATTTT; CDR3aa: CASSLLPPSRSSTDTQYF
j_gene: TRBJ1-1; v_gene: TRBV28; d_gene: -; abundance: many; CDR3nt: TGTGCCAGCAGAACCCGAAGTCTGACAGGGAACACTGAAGCTTTCTTT; CDR3aa: CASRTRSLTGNTEAFF
j_gene: TRBJ1-1; v_gene: TRBV20-1; d_gene: -; abundance: many; CDR3nt: TGCAGTGCTAGAGATCCGGGGGTCATGAACACTGAAGCTTTCTTT; CDR3aa: CSARDPGVMNTEAFF
j_gene: TRBJ1-3; v_gene: TRBV2; d_gene: TRBD1; abundance: many; CDR3nt: TGTGCCAGCAGGACAGGGGGGCTTATCTCTGGAAACACCATATATTTT; CDR3aa: CASRTGGLISGNTIYF
j_gene: TRBJ2-2; v_gene: TRBV19; d_gene: TRBD2; abundance: few; CDR3nt: TGTGCCAGTAGTACACGGGGACTAGCGTCCGGGGAGCTGTTTTTT; CDR3aa: CASSTRGLASGELFF
j_gene: TRBJ1-5; v_gene: TRBV6-9; d_gene: TRBD1; abundance: -; CDR3nt: TGTGCCAGCAGTTTATCCCGGGACAGCGGGGCGGGCAATCAGCCCCAGCATTTT; CDR3aa: CASSLSRDSGAGNQPQHF
j_gene: TRBJ2-5; v_gene: TRBV15; d_gene: -; abundance: many; CDR3nt: TGTGCCACCAGCAGGCGGACGGACAACCAGTACTTC; CDR3aa: CATSRRTDNQYF
j_gene: TRBJ1-4; v_gene: TRBV12-3/TRBV12-4; d_gene: TRBD1; abundance: -; CDR3nt: TGTGCCAGCAGCCTCAGGGGGCCCTCTCCATTTTTT; CDR3aa: CASSLRGPSPFF
j_gene: TRBJ2-3; v_gene: TRBV9; d_gene: TRBD2; abundance: few; CDR3nt: TGTGCCAGCAGCGCGAGGAAACCGGGACTAGCGGGAACCTCGCCAGATACGCAGTATTTT; CDR3aa: CASSARKPGLAGTSPDTQYF
j_gene: TRBJ2-7; v_gene: TRBV6-1; d_gene: TRBD1; abundance: many; CDR3nt: TGTGCCAGCAGATCCGGGACAGGGGGCTACGAGCAGTACTTC; CDR3aa: CASRSGTGGYEQYF
j_gene: TRBJ1-2; v_gene: TRBV19; d_gene: TRBD1; abundance: -; CDR3nt: TGTGCCAGTAGTATATTGACGACAGGGGGCGGCGGCTACACCTTC; CDR3aa: CASSILTTGGGGYTF
j_gene: TRBJ1-2; v_gene: TRBV24-1; d_gene: -; abundance: many; CDR3nt: TGTGCCACCAGTGACACGACGGGTGGCTACACCTTC; CDR3aa: CATSDTTGGYTF